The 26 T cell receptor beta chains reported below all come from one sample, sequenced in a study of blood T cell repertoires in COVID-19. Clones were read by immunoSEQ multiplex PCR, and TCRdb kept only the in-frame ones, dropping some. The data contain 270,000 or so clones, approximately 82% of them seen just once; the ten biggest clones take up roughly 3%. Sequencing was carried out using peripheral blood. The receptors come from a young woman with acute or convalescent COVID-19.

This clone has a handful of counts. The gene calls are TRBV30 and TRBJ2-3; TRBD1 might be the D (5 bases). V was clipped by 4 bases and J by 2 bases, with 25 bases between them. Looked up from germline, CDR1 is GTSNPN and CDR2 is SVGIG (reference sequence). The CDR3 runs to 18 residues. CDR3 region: CAWTVGAFGRRSTDTQYF. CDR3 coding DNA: TGTGCCTGGACCGTAGGGGCCTTTGGAAGGCGGTCCACAGATACGCAGTATTTT.

The CDR3 nucleotides read TGTGCCAGCAGTGAAGCGGCGGGAGTTGGCTACGAGCAGTACTTC. It encodes CASSEAAGVGYEQYF. The rearrangement joins TRBV6-1 to TRBJ2-7; 7 positions agree with TRBD2. Germline-derived CDR1 and CDR2 are MNHNS and SASEGT. With V trimmed by 0 bases and J by 3 bases, 5 bases remained unmatched. The length of the CDR3 is 15 residues.

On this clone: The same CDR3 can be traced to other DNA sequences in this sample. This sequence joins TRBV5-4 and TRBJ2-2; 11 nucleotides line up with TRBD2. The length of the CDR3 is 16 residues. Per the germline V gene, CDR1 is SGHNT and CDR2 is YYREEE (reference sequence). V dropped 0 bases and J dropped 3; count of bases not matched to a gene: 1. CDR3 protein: CASSLVAGGHTGELFF. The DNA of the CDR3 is TGTGCCAGCAGCTTGGTAGCGGGAGGGCACACCGGGGAGCTGTTTTTT.

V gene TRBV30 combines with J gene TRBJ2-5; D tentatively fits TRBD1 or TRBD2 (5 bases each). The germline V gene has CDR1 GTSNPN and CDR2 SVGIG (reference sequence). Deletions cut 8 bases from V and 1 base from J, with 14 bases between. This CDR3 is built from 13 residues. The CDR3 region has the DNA TGTGCCAGGGACGGTGGTGGCCAAGAGACCCAGTACTTC. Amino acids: CARDGGGQETQYF.

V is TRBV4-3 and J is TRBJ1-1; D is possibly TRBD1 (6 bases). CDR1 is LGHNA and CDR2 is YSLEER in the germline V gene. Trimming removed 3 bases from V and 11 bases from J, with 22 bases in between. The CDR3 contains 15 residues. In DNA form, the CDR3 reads TGCGCCAGCAGCCAGGTGGGGGGGCGGACGGAGTGGGCTTTCTTT. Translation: CASSQVGGRTEWAFF.

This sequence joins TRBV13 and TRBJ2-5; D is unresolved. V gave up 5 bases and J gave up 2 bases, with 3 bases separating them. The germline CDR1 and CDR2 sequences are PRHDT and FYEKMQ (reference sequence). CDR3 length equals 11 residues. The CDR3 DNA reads TGTGCCAGCAGCCAACAAGAGACCCAGTACTTC. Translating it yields CASSQQETQYF.

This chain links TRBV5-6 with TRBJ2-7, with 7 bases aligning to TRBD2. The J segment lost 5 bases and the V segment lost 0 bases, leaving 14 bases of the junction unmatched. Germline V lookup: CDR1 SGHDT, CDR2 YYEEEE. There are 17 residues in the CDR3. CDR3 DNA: TGTGCCAGCAGCTTGGCTGGGAGGGATCTAGGGTTCCACGAGCAGTACTTC. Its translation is CASSLAGRDLGFHEQYF. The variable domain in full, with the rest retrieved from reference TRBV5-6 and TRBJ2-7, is DAGVTQSPTHLIKTRGQQVTLRCSPKSGHDTVSWYQQALGQGPQFIFQYYEEEERQRGNFPDRFSGHQFPNYSSELNVNALLLGDSALYLCASSLAGRDLGFHEQYFGPGTRLTVT.

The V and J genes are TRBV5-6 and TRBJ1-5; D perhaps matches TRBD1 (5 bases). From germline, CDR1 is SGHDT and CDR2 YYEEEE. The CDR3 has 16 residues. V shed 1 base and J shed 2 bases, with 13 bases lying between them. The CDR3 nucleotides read TGTGCCAGCAGCTTGTATGCCGGGGGGGGCAATCAGCCCCAGCATTTT. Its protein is CASSLYAGGGNQPQHF.

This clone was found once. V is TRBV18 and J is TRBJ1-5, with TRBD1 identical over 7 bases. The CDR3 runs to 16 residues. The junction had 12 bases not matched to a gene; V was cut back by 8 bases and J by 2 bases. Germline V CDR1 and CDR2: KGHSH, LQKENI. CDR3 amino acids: CASTKTGDLRNQPQHF. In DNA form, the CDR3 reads TGTGCCAGCACCAAAACAGGGGACCTCCGCAATCAGCCCCAGCATTTT.

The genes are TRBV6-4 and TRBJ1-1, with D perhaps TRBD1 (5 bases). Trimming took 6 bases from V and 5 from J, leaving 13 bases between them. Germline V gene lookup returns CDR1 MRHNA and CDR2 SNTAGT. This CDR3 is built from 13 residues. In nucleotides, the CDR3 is TGTGCCAGCAGCCTTGGTGCAGGGACTGAAGCTTTCTTT. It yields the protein CASSLGAGTEAFF.

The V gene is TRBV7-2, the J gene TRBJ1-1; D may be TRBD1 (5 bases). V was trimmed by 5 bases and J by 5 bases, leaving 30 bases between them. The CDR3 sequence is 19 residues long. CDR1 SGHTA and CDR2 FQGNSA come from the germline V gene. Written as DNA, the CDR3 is TGTGCCAGCAGCCACCTATGGGGGTCGACGGGGAGAGGAGGGACTGAAGCTTTCTTT. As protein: CASSHLWGSTGRGGTEAFF.

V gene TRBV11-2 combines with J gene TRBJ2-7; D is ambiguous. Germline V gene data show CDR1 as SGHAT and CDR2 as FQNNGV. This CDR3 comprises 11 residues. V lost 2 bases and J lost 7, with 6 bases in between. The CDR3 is CASSLHREQYF. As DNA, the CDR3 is TGTGCCAGCAGCTTACATCGGGAGCAGTACTTC.

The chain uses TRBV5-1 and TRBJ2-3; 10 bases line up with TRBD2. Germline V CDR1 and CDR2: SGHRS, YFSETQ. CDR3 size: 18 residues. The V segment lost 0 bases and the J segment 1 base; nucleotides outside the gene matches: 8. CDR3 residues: CASSLVASGSGGTDTQYF. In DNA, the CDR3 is TGCGCCAGCAGCTTGGTCGCTAGCGGGAGTGGGGGCACAGATACGCAGTATTTT.

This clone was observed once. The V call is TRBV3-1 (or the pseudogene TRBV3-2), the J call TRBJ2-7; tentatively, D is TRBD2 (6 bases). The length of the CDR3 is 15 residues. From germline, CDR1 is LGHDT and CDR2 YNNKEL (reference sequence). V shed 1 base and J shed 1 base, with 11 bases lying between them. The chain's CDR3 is CASSQAPSESYEQYF. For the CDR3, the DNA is TGTGCCAGCAGCCAAGCTCCTAGCGAATCCTACGAGCAGTACTTC.

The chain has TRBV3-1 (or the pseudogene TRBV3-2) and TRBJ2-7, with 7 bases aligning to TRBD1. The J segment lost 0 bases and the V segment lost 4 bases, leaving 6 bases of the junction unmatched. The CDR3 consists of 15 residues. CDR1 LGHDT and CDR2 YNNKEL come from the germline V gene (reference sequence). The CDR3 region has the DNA TGTGCCAGCAGCCCCCGGGACAGAACCTCCTACGAGCAGTACTTC. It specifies CASSPRDRTSYEQYF.

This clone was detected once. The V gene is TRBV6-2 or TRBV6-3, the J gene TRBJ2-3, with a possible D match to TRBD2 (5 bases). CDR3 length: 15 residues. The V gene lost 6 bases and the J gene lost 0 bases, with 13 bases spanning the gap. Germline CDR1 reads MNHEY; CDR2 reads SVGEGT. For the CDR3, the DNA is TGTGCCAGCAGCCTAGACGGGATGAGCACAGATACGCAGTATTTT. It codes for CASSLDGMSTDTQYF.

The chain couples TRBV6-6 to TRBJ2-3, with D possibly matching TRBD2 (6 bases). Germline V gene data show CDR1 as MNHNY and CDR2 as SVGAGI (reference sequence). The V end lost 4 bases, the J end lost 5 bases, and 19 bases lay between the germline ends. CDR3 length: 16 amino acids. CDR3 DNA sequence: TGTGCCAGCAGTTCCGGAAGCGCGGGGTGGCAAGATACGCAGTATTTT. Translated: CASSSGSAGWQDTQYF.

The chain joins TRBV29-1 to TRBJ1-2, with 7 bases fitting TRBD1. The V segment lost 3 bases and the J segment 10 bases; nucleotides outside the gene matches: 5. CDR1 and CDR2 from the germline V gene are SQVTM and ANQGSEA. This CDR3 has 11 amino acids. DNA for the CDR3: TGCAGCGTTGAGGGGGGACAGATCTACACCTTC. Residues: CSVEGGQIYTF.

The CDR3 is CASSLAAGASTDTQYF. CDR3 coding DNA: TGCGCCAGCAGCTTGGCGGCTGGGGCCAGCACAGATACGCAGTATTTT. The genes are TRBV5-1 and TRBJ2-3; a weak D match, TRBD1 (5 bases). The germline V gene has CDR1 SGHRS and CDR2 YFSETQ. V was trimmed by 0 bases and J by 0 bases, leaving 11 bases between them. The CDR3 has 16 residues.

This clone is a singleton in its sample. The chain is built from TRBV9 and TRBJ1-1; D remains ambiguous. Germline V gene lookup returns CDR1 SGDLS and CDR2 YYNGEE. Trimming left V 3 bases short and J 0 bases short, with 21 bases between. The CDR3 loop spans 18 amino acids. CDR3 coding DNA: TGTGCCAGCAGCGCCCCCTCAGACCCGAGAGGCATGAACACTGAAGCTTTCTTT. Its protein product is CASSAPSDPRGMNTEAFF.

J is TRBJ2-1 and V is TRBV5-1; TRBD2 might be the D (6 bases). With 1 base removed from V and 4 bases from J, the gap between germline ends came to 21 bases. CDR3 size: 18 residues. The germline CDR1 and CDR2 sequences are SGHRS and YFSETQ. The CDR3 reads CASSLFRTGGMEYNEQFF. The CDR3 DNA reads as TGCGCCAGCAGCTTGTTTCGGACTGGCGGGATGGAGTACAATGAGCAGTTCTTC.

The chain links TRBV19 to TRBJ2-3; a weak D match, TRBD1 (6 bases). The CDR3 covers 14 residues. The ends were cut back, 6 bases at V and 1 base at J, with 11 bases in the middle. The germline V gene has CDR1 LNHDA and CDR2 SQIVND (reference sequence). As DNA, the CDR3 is TGTGCCAGTAGAAGGGCAGGGGGCACAGATACGCAGTATTTT. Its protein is CASRRAGGTDTQYF.

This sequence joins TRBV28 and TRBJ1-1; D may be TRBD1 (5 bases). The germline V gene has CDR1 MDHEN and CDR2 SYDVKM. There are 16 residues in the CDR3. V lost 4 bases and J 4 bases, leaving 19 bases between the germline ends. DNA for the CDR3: TGTGCCAGCAGTTCCCCCAGGACCGGCGGGGGCACTGAAGCTTTCTTT. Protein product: CASSSPRTGGGTEAFF.

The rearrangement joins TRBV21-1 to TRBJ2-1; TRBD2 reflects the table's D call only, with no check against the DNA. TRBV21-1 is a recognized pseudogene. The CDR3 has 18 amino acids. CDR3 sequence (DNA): TGTGCCAGCAGCAGGAGCTATAAAAGCGGGAGGGATTTCAATGAGCAGTTCTTC. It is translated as CASSRSYKSGRDFNEQFF.

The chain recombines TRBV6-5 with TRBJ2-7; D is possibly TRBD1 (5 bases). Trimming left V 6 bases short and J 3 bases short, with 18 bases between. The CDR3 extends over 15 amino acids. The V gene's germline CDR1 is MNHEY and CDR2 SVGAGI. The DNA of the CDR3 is TGTGCCAGCAGAGGTGTGTCGACAGCAGACTACGAGCAGTACTTC. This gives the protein CASRGVSTADYEQYF.

The DNA of the CDR3 is TGTGCCAGCAGTGTCCAGGGGCCGGCCTACGAGCAGTACTTC. It specifies CASSVQGPAYEQYF. The rearrangement links TRBV28 to TRBJ2-7, with D possibly TRBD1 on 6 matching bases. This CDR3 comprises 14 residues. Trimming shortened V by 5 bases and J by 2 bases, and 13 bases separated the two germline ends. CDR1 is MDHEN, CDR2 SYDVKM, per germline.